Listed below are T cell receptor beta chains from one sample, sequenced in a study of blood T cell repertoires in COVID-19. TCRdb's copy holds only in-frame clones and misses some; the assay was immunoSEQ multiplex PCR. The sample lists about 480,000 clones, approximately 90% occurring once. The sample consisted of peripheral blood. These receptors were obtained from a woman aged 45-65 years with COVID-19, enrolled during active disease. Each CDR3 is given with its conserved first and last residue. The order of the fields is D gene, clone size, J gene, V gene, CDR3 protein, CDR3 DNA. A D gene is named only where the DNA matches it firmly. Size tells how often a clone was seen (once, few, many) or the class of an expanded clone, and some rows leave it out.

d_call: -; clone_size: many; j_call: TRBJ1-4; v_call: TRBV19; cdr3_aa: CASSTRTATWELFF; cdr3_nt: TGTGCCAGTAGTACCCGGACAGCGACGTGGGAACTGTTTTTT
d_call: TRBD2; clone_size: -; j_call: TRBJ2-1; v_call: TRBV29-1; cdr3_aa: CSVEGGGPNEQFF; cdr3_nt: TGCAGCGTTGAAGGCGGGGGGCCCAATGAGCAGTTCTTC
d_call: TRBD2; clone_size: once; j_call: TRBJ2-3; v_call: TRBV7-8; cdr3_aa: CASSTRTSESTDTQYF; cdr3_nt: TGTGCCAGCAGCACCCGGACTAGCGAAAGCACAGATACGCAGTATTTT
d_call: TRBD2; clone_size: -; j_call: TRBJ2-7; v_call: TRBV7-9; cdr3_aa: CASSLLAGQSYEQYF; cdr3_nt: TGTGCCAGCAGCCTTCTAGCGGGGCAGTCCTACGAGCAGTACTTC
d_call: -; clone_size: -; j_call: TRBJ1-4; v_call: TRBV5-8; cdr3_aa: CASSLGFEGSNEKLFF; cdr3_nt: TGTGCCAGCAGCTTGGGTTTTGAGGGTTCTAATGAAAAACTGTTTTTT
d_call: TRBD1; clone_size: -; j_call: TRBJ1-1; v_call: TRBV6-5; cdr3_aa: CASTGTGNTEAFF; cdr3_nt: TGTGCCAGCACGGGGACAGGGAACACTGAAGCTTTCTTT
d_call: TRBD1; clone_size: -; j_call: TRBJ2-1; v_call: TRBV5-1; cdr3_aa: CASSPGGNEQFF; cdr3_nt: TGCGCCAGCAGCCCAGGGGGCAATGAGCAGTTCTTC
d_call: TRBD1; clone_size: -; j_call: TRBJ2-7; v_call: TRBV5-1; cdr3_aa: CASSLGSGQTYEQYF; cdr3_nt: TGCGCCAGCAGCTTAGGTTCGGGACAGACCTACGAGCAGTACTTC
d_call: -; clone_size: -; j_call: TRBJ1-2; v_call: TRBV6-4; cdr3_aa: CASSKRVYGYTF; cdr3_nt: TGTGCCAGCAGTAAGAGGGTCTATGGCTACACCTTC
d_call: -; clone_size: -; j_call: TRBJ1-1; v_call: TRBV5-5; cdr3_aa: CASSLFMNTEAFF; cdr3_nt: TGTGCCAGCAGCTTGTTTATGAACACTGAAGCTTTCTTT
d_call: -; clone_size: -; j_call: TRBJ2-7; v_call: TRBV5-4; cdr3_aa: CASSLGQFYEQYF; cdr3_nt: TGTGCCAGCAGCTTGGGACAGTTCTACGAGCAGTACTTC
d_call: -; clone_size: -; j_call: TRBJ1-5; v_call: TRBV28; cdr3_aa: CASSSLRGGNQPQHF; cdr3_nt: TGTGCCAGCAGTTCACTACGCGGAGGCAATCAGCCCCAGCATTTT
d_call: -; clone_size: -; j_call: TRBJ2-7; v_call: TRBV20-1; cdr3_aa: CSAGRDYEQYF; cdr3_nt: TGCAGTGCAGGTCGGGATTACGAGCAGTACTTC
d_call: -; clone_size: -; j_call: TRBJ2-2; v_call: TRBV2; cdr3_aa: CASSPLEEANTGELFF; cdr3_nt: TGTGCCAGCAGTCCCTTAGAGGAGGCCAACACCGGGGAGCTGTTTTTT
d_call: -; clone_size: -; j_call: TRBJ2-4; v_call: TRBV11-1; cdr3_aa: CASSAQGGATKNIQYF; cdr3_nt: TGTGCCAGCAGCGCCCAAGGCGGGGCGACCAAAAACATTCAGTACTTC